The rows below give T cell receptor beta chains drawn from one sample of a study of blood T cell repertoires in COVID-19. The assay was immunoSEQ multiplex PCR, and TCRdb's table has in-frame clones only and misses some. The repertoire holds roughly 60,000 clones, with approximately 83% as singletons. Sequenced: peripheral blood. The receptors derive from a woman aged 80 or over with acute or convalescent COVID-19. The CDR3 runs from the conserved cysteine through the conserved F or W. Fields, in order: J gene, D gene, CDR3 length, clone size, V gene, CDR3 DNA, CDR3 protein. The D gene is left open where the match is weak. Size is omitted from some rows. Given values are once, few, many or a class for expanded clones.

>TRBJ2-6|.|15|.|TRBV9
TGTGCCAGCAGCCCCGGGTCGACTGGGGCCAACGTCCTGACTTTC
CASSPGSTGANVLTF
>TRBJ2-1|TRBD2|12|.|TRBV14
TGTGCCAGCACGAATGGGGGGGATGAGCAGTTCTTC
CASTNGGDEQFF
>TRBJ2-5|TRBD2|11|few|TRBV20-1
TGCGTACTAGCGGGAGAGGAGACCCAGTACTTC
CVLAGEETQYF
>TRBJ1-6|TRBD1|15|.|TRBV2
TGTGCCACCGAGGGGACAGGGGGCAATAATTCACCCCTCCACTTT
CATEGTGGNNSPLHF
>TRBJ1-5|TRBD1|15|.|TRBV27
TGTGCCAGCAGTTTACAGGGGGACCTTAATCAGCCCCAGCATTTT
CASSLQGDLNQPQHF
>TRBJ1-4|.|14|once|TRBV28
TGTGCCAGCAGTTTAAGGCGGATTAATGAAAAACTGTTTTTT
CASSLRRINEKLFF
>TRBJ1-6|.|13|once|TRBV5-4
TGTGCCAGCAGCCCAACTATTAATTCACCCCTCCACTTT
CASSPTINSPLHF
>TRBJ2-3|TRBD2|16|.|TRBV6-1
TGTGCCAGCAGTGTGGCCGGGGCGGGGGGACCAGATACGCAGTATTTT
CASSVAGAGGPDTQYF
>TRBJ2-7|.|14|.|TRBV19
TGTGCCAGTAGTATATTAGCGGAAACCTACGAGCAGTACTTC
CASSILAETYEQYF
>TRBJ2-1|.|15|.|TRBV9
TGTGCCAGCAGCGACGATGGGAGCTCCTACAATGAGCAGTTCTTC
CASSDDGSSYNEQFF
>TRBJ2-3|.|15|once|TRBV11-1
TGTGCCAGCAGCTCGAGTACAGGTCCCACAGATACGCAGTATTTT
CASSSSTGPTDTQYF
>TRBJ1-6|.|15|.|TRBV19
TGTGCCAGTAGTCCCCCGGGGGTGCAAAATTCACCCCTCCACTTT
CASSPPGVQNSPLHF
>TRBJ1-4|.|12|.|TRBV28
TGTGCCAGCAGTTCAGGGTTGGAAAAACTGTTTTTT
CASSSGLEKLFF
>TRBJ1-5|.|15|.|TRBV2
TGTGCCAGCAGTCTACAGGCGATGAGCAATCAGCCCCAGCATTTT
CASSLQAMSNQPQHF
>TRBJ2-1|.|15|.|TRBV14
TGTGCCAGCAGCCGACTGGAGAGCTCCTACAATGAGCAGTTCTTC
CASSRLESSYNEQFF
>TRBJ2-2|.|17|.|TRBV9
TGTGCCAGCAGCGTAGCTCTCAGGGGCATCAGCACCGGGGAGCTGTTTTTT
CASSVALRGISTGELFF
>TRBJ1-5|.|15|.|TRBV10-3
TGTGCCATCAGGGGTACGCGGGAAGGCAATCAGCCCCAGCATTTT
CAIRGTREGNQPQHF
>TRBJ2-2|.|11|.|TRBV29-1
TGCAGCGTTGAAGGGAGGGGGGAGCTGTTTTTT
CSVEGRGELFF
>TRBJ2-1|.|15|.|TRBV6-5
TGTGCCAGCAGTTACTTGGCCAGTAGACTCCATGAGCAGTTCTTC
CASSYLASRLHEQFF
>TRBJ1-1|.|16|.|TRBV5-1
TGCGCCAGTGCCTGGGTGGGAGGTTCGGATAACACTGAAGCTTTCTTT
CASAWVGGSDNTEAFF
>TRBJ2-7|TRBD1|13|.|TRBV7-2
TGTGCCAGCAGCTTAGCGACAGGGCTCGAGCAGTACTTC
CASSLATGLEQYF
>TRBJ1-1|TRBD1|14|.|TRBV5-1
TGCGCCAGCAGCTGGGACAGGGCGTACACTGAAGCTTTCTTT
CASSWDRAYTEAFF
>TRBJ1-1|TRBD1|14|.|TRBV7-3
TGTGCCAGCAGTAACAGGGGGCGAGAGACTGAAGCTTTCTTT
CASSNRGRETEAFF
>TRBJ2-5|.|16|.|TRBV19
TGTGCCAGTAGTAGGGTCCCAGGGGCTGGGACGGAGACCCAGTACTTC
CASSRVPGAGTETQYF
>TRBJ2-2|.|14|.|TRBV7-2
TGTGCCAGCAGCCTTACGAGGGCGGCCGGGGAGCTGTTTTTT
CASSLTRAAGELFF
>TRBJ2-7|TRBD1|14|.|TRBV6-7
TGTGCCAACCCGCTGCCGGACAGGGACTACGAGCAGTACTTC
CANPLPDRDYEQYF
>TRBJ2-1|.|16|once|TRBV6-6
TGTGCCAGCAGTGACTGGAGCGGAGACTCCTACAATGAGCAGTTCTTC
CASSDWSGDSYNEQFF
>TRBJ2-7|.|13|once|TRBV30
TGTGCCTGGAGTGTAAATAGGGCGGGGCCTGAGTACTTC
CAWSVNRAGPEYF
>TRBJ1-1|.|16|.|TRBV19
TGTGCCAGTAGTAACTCTCCGACAGTGGTAGGCACTGAAGCTTTCTTT
CASSNSPTVVGTEAFF
>TRBJ2-3|TRBD1|15|.|TRBV7-2
TGTGCCAGCAGCTTAGTGACAGGGAGAACAGATACGCAGTATTTT
CASSLVTGRTDTQYF
>TRBJ1-2|.|17|.|TRBV28
TGTGCCAGCAGTTTATTTCCTATTGACAGAGCTAACTATGGCTACACCTTC
CASSLFPIDRANYGYTF
>TRBJ2-2|.|14|.|TRBV6-5
TGTGCCAGCAAACGGACAGCGAACACCGGGGAGCTGTTTTTT
CASKRTANTGELFF
>TRBJ1-2|.|14|.|TRBV19
TGTGCCAGCGCTTGGTCGGTCGGAGTGGATGGCTACACCTTC
CASAWSVGVDGYTF
>TRBJ2-3|.|14|.|TRBV10-3
TGTGCCATCCGAGACGGGTCTCGCACAGATACGCAGTATTTT
CAIRDGSRTDTQYF
>TRBJ1-1|.|14|.|TRBV25-1
TGTGCCAGCAGTGAACCCGGACAGAACACTGAAGCTTTCTTT
CASSEPGQNTEAFF
>TRBJ2-1|.|14|.|TRBV11-3
TGTGCCAGCAGCTTAGTCCCTAGCAGCAATGAGCAGTTCTTC
CASSLVPSSNEQFF
>TRBJ1-6|.|15|.|TRBV30
TGTGCCTGGAGAGGGGACGCTGGGGGGAGTTCACCCCTCCACTTT
CAWRGDAGGSSPLHF
>TRBJ1-1|.|13|few|TRBV7-9
TGTGCCAGCAGCTCCTCTGTCGGCACTGAAGCTTTCTTT
CASSSSVGTEAFF
>TRBJ2-6|TRBD1|16|.|TRBV30
TGTGCCTGGAAGGGACAGGGGTTAACTGGGGCCAACGTCCTGACTTTC
CAWKGQGLTGANVLTF
>TRBJ1-6|.|18|.|TRBV12-5
TGTGCTAGTGGTTTGGTACTTTGGGAGAGCTCCTATAATTCACCCCTCCACTTT
CASGLVLWESSYNSPLHF
>TRBJ2-7|TRBD2|15|.|TRBV14
TGTGCCAGCAGCAAAGGACTAGCAGCATCCTACGAGCAGTACTTC
CASSKGLAASYEQYF
>TRBJ2-3|.|13|.|TRBV5-1
TGCGCCAGCAGCTGGACTAGCACAGATACGCAGTATTTT
CASSWTSTDTQYF
>TRBJ2-1|TRBD2|17|.|TRBV9
TGTGCCAGCAGCAAGTTTCACGGGAGGGCCCTCTTCACTGAGCAGTTCTTC
CASSKFHGRALFTEQFF
>TRBJ2-5|.|14|.|TRBV7-3
TGTGCCAGCAGCTCGCCAGGGAAGGGGGAGACCCAGTACTTC
CASSSPGKGETQYF
>TRBJ2-7|TRBD1|14|.|TRBV19
TGTGCCAGTAGTCCAGGGGGCCACGGCTACGAGCAGTACTTC
CASSPGGHGYEQYF
>TRBJ1-6|TRBD1|13|.|TRBV27
TGTGCCAGCGGCGACAGGGATAATTCACCCCTCCACTTT
CASGDRDNSPLHF
>TRBJ1-3|.|14|.|TRBV5-6
TGTGCCAGCAGCTTGGGAGGGTTCGGAAACACCATATATTTT
CASSLGGFGNTIYF
>TRBJ1-1|.|12|.|TRBV29-1
TGCAGCGTCCTTCCCGACAGATCTGGGGCTTTCTTT
CSVLPDRSGAFF
>TRBJ1-2|.|14|.|TRBV25-1
TGTGCCAGCAGTGAAAGTGGAGATAACTATGGCTACACCTTC
CASSESGDNYGYTF
>TRBJ2-1|TRBD1|14|.|TRBV6-5
TGTGCCAGCAGTTACTCACAGGGGGAAAATGAGCAGTTCTTC
CASSYSQGENEQFF
>TRBJ2-5|TRBD1|14|.|TRBV15
TGTGCCACCAGCAGAGATCGCGGACAGGGGACCCAGTACTTC
CATSRDRGQGTQYF
>TRBJ2-7|TRBD1|16|once|TRBV6-5
TGTGCCAGCAGTTACTCGTCTCGGGACAGGGCCTACGAGCAGTACTTC
CASSYSSRDRAYEQYF
>TRBJ1-5|TRBD1|14|.|TRBV9
TGTGCCAGCAGCCCGGGGACAGTGAGTCAGCCCCAGCATTTT
CASSPGTVSQPQHF